Listed here are 2 T cell receptor beta chains from one sample, sequenced in a study of cytomegalovirus exposure and HLA in healthy donors (dated by TCRdb to between 2016 and 2019). The library was prepared using the immunoSEQ multiplex PCR assay. The multiplex PCR relied on a mix of 60 forward primers for TCR Vbeta segments and 13 reverse primers for TCR Jbeta segments. TCRdb holds this immuneACCESS table with in-frame rearrangements only. Some clones are missing; in checked studies, unresolved V genes explain under half, and the rest has no known cause. The sample has under 250,000 clones on record, over 70% of them singletons. Of the sample, roughly 0.71% is held by the ten largest clones. The material sequenced was PBMCs. These receptors originate from a boy aged 2-9 years in good health and CMV-seronegative.

The chain links TRBV30 to TRBJ2-2; tentatively, D is TRBD2 (5 bases). Trimming removed 3 bases from V and 0 bases from J, with 11 bases in between. This CDR3 comprises 15 residues. Germline values: CDR1 GTSNPN, CDR2 SVGIG (reference sequence). CDR3 coding DNA: TGTGCCTGGAGCGCACTCGGGGCGAACACCGGGGAGCTGTTTTTT. Translated: CAWSALGANTGELFF.

A remark on this clone: A read error may account for a junction end that differs from germline. V and J are TRBV7-7 and TRBJ2-3, with TRBD2 matching 9 bases. CDR1 SSHAT and CDR2 FNYEAQ come from the germline V gene (reference sequence). This CDR3 is 15 amino acids long. The CDR3 DNA follows: TGTGCTAGCAGCTTACAGCGGGGGGGCACAGATACGCAGTATTTT. It translates to CASSLQRGGTDTQYF.